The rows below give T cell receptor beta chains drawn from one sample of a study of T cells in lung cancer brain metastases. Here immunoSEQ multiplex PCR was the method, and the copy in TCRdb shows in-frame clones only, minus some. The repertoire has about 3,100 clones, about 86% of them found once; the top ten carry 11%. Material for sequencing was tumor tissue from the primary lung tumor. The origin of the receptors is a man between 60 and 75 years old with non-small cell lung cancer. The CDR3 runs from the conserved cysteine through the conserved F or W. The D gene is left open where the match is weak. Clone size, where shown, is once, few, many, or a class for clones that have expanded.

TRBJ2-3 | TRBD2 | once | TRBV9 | TGTGCCAGCAGCTGGGGGACTAGCGGGGACACAGATACGCAGTATTTT | CASSWGTSGDTDTQYF
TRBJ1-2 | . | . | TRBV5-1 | TGCGCCAGCAGCTTGAAAGGGAGGAATGGCTACACCTTC | CASSLKGRNGYTF
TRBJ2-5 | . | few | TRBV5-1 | TGCGCCAGCAGCGAGGTCCAAGAGACCCAGTACTTC | CASSEVQETQYF
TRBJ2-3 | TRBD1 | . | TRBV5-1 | TGCGCCAGCAGCTTAACCAGGGACAGGAGCACAGATACGCAGTATTTT | CASSLTRDRSTDTQYF
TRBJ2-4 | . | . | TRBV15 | TGTGCCACCAGCAGAGACCGGGGCAAAAACATTCAGTACTTC | CATSRDRGKNIQYF
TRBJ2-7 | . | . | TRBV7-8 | TGTGCCAGCAGCTTAGCGGCAGTCCCGGGACTGGCTTCCTACGAGCAGTACTTC | CASSLAAVPGLASYEQYF
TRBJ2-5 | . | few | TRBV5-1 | TGCGCCAGCAGTCGAGGGGCCCCCAGGGAGACCCAGTACTTC | CASSRGAPRETQYF
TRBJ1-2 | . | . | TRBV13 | TGTGCCAGCAGCCTGAGGGGGAGGGGTGGCTACACCTTC | CASSLRGRGGYTF
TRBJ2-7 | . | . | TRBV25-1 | TGTGCCAGCAGTGGAGATTCCTACGAGCAGTACTTC | CASSGDSYEQYF
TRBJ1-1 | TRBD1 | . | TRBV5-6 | TGTGCCAGCAGCTTGTGGGACAGGGGGACTGAAGCTTTCTTT | CASSLWDRGTEAFF
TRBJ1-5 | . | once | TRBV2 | TGTGCCAGCACTCCCGACGCGGATCAGCCCCAGCATTTT | CASTPDADQPQHF
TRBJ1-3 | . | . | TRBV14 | TGTGCCAGCAGCCAAGTGGACAGCGTCTTCTCTGGAAACACCATATATTTT | CASSQVDSVFSGNTIYF
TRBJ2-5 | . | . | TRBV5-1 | TGCGCCAGCAGCCCGGGGGCTAGCGAACAAGAGACCCAGTACTTC | CASSPGASEQETQYF
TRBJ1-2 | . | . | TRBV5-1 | TGCGCCAGCAGCTTGGTGACACCGGCAGGGGGCTACACCTTC | CASSLVTPAGGYTF
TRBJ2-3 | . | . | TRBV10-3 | TGTGCCATCAGGTTTGGGCAGGGGGGGACAGATACGCAGTATTTT | CAIRFGQGGTDTQYF
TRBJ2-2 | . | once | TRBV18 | TGTGCCAGCTCACGGGGCGACACCGGGGAGCTGTTTTTT | CASSRGDTGELFF
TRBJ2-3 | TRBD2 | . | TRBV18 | TGTGCCAGCTCAACCGGGACTAGCGGCACAGATACGCAGTATTTT | CASSTGTSGTDTQYF
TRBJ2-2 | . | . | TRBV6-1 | TGTGCCAGCAGTTCGAGGACCGGGGAGCTGTTTTTT | CASSSRTGELFF
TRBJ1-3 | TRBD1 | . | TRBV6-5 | TGTACCAGCAGTCCGGACAGGGCGAGTGGAAACACCATATATTTT | CTSSPDRASGNTIYF
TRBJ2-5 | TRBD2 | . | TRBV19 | TGTGCCAGTAGTATAGATCGGGGGGGGAGAGGCTGGGAGACCCAGTACTTC | CASSIDRGGRGWETQYF
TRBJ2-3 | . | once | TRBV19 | TGTGCCAGTAGTTACACGATCACAAATACGCAATATTTT | CASSYTITNTQYF
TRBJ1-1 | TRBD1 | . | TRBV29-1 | TGCAGCGTATTAACGGGACAGGCGAACACTGAAGCTTTCTTT | CSVLTGQANTEAFF
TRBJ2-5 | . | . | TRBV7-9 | TGTGCCAGCAGCTACGCGGGTGGAGAGACCCAGTACTTC | CASSYAGGETQYF
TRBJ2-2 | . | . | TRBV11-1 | TGTGCCAGCAGCTTGGTCCTCACCGGGGAGCTGTTTTTT | CASSLVLTGELFF
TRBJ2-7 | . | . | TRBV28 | TGTGCCAGCGATGTGGGGGGCGAGCAGTACTTC | CASDVGGEQYF
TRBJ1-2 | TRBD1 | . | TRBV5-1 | TGCGCCAGCAGCCGATCGGGACAGGAGACCTATGGCTACACCTTC | CASSRSGQETYGYTF
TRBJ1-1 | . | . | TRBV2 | TGTGCCAGCAGTGTCTTAGGGAACACTGAAGCTTTCTTT | CASSVLGNTEAFF
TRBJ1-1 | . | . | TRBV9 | TGTGCCAGCAGCGTAATCTGGTCGACTGAAGCTTTCTTT | CASSVIWSTEAFF
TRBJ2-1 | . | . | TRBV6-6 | TGTGCCAGCAGTTCAGCGCTAGGGGTGCAGTTCTTC | CASSSALGVQFF
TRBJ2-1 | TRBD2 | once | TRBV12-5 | TGTGCTAGTGGTTTTCTTGGAGCGGGGATCAATGAGCAGTTCTTC | CASGFLGAGINEQFF
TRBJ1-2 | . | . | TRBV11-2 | TGTGCCAGCAGCTCAACCGACGGGCGGTATGGCTACACCTTC | CASSSTDGRYGYTF
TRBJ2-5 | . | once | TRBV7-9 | TGTGCCAGCAGCTTAGAGGGGAGAGGTGAGACCCAGTACTTC | CASSLEGRGETQYF
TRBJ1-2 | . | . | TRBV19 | TGTGCCAGTAGTATTAGTTACGGGAACGGCTACACCTTC | CASSISYGNGYTF
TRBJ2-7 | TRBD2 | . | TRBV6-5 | TGTGCCAGCAGTTTCCGGACTAGCGGGGGGTCTTACGAGCAGTACTTC | CASSFRTSGGSYEQYF
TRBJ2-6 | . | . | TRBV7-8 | TGTGCCAGCAGCTTAGGAAAGGGGGTCTCCTCTGGGGCCAACGTCCTGACTTTC | CASSLGKGVSSGANVLTF
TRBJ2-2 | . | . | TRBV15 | TGTGCCACCAGCAGAGATAAGGGAACGGGCGGGGAGCTGTTTTTT | CATSRDKGTGGELFF
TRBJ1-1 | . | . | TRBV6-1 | TGTGCCAGCAGTGAGACCCCTTTTTCTTTCTTT | CASSETPFSFF
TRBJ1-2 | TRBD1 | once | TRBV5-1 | TGCGCCAGCAGCTTGGGGGACAGCTCTTCCTATGGCTATACCTTC | CASSLGDSSSYGYTF
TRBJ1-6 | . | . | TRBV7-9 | TGTGCCAGCAGCCAATCTATAGGGGCAGGTAATTCACCCCTCCACTTT | CASSQSIGAGNSPLHF
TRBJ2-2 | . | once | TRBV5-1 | TGCGCCAGCAGCTTGGCAGGGACCGGGGAGCTGTTTTTT | CASSLAGTGELFF
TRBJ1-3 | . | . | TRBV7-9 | TGTGCCAGCAGCTTATCGTCTGGAAACACCATATATTTT | CASSLSSGNTIYF
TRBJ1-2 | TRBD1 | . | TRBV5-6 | TGTGCCAGCAGCTTCCGGGACAGGGGATCATATGGCTACACCTTC | CASSFRDRGSYGYTF
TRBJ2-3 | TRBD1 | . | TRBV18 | TGTGTCAGCTCACCACGTCTGGGACAGGGGGAAGATACGCAGTATTTT | CVSSPRLGQGEDTQYF
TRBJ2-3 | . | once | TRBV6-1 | TGTGCCAGCCGGCGGGCAGGAAGCACAGATACGCAGTATTTT | CASRRAGSTDTQYF
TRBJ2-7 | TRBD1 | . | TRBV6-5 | TGTGCCAGCAGCCCCAGGGGGTCAACCTACGAGCAGTACTTC | CASSPRGSTYEQYF
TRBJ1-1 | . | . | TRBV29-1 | TGCAGCGTTGAAGGGAGGGGGGCCACTGAAGCTTTCTTT | CSVEGRGATEAFF
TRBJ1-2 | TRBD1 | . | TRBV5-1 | TGCGCCAGCAGACCATCGCAGGGGGCAGACTACACCTTC | CASRPSQGADYTF
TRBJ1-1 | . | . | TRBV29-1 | TGCAGCGTTCACCAGGGAACTGGCACTGAAGCTTTCTTT | CSVHQGTGTEAFF
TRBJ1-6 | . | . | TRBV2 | TGTGCCAGCAGTCGGACTTCCACCCTCCACTTT | CASSRTSTLHF
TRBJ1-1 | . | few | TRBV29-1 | TGCAGCGTTGAAGAGGTGACCAGAGGTGAAGCTTTCTTT | CSVEEVTRGEAFF
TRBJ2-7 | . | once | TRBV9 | TGTGCCAGCAGCGTAGGATCCGGAGACTCCTACGAGCAGTACTTC | CASSVGSGDSYEQYF
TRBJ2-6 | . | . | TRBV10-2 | TGCGCCAGCAGTGAGCCGACAGTCAAGATATCTGGGGCCAACGTCCTGACTTTC | CASSEPTVKISGANVLTF
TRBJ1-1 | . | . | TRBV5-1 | TGCGCCAGCAGCCCGGGGCGGGGGTTGCCTGAAGCTTTCTTT | CASSPGRGLPEAFF
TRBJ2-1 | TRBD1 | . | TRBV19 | TGTGCCAGTAGTGCGTCAGGGGGCGGTGAGCAGTTCTTC | CASSASGGGEQFF